The 7 T cell receptor beta chains presented below share a single source sample, sequenced in a study of cytomegalovirus exposure and HLA in healthy donors. 60 Vbeta and 13 Jbeta primers were used in PCR. Profiling relied on immunoSEQ multiplex PCR, and the TCRdb table lists in-frame clones only, not all of them. This sample has around 180,000 clones, with roughly 80% found just once. The sample was PBMCs. Source of these receptors: a male donor in good health and CMV-seronegative.

Note on this clone: One junction end does not reproduce the germline sequence, and a read error may be involved. The chain employs TRBV5-6 and TRBJ1-2; D is possibly TRBD1 (6 bases). The germline CDR1 and CDR2 sequences are SGHDT and YYEEEE. This CDR3 is built from 12 residues. CDR3 sequence: CASSYWTVSYPF. Written as DNA, the CDR3 is TGTGCCAGCAGCTATTGGACAGTCAGCTACCCCTTC.

V usage is TRBV6-5 and J usage is TRBJ2-5, with 7 bases matching TRBD2. The J call may be incorrect, as the DNA end agrees better with TRBJ2-7. Per the germline V gene, CDR1 is MNHEY and CDR2 is SVGAGI. The CDR3 consists of 14 residues. For the CDR3, the DNA is TGTGCCAGCAGTTACAGGAGAGCGGGGTACGAGCAGTACTTC. This codes for CASSYRRAGYEQYF.

This chain links TRBV28 with TRBJ2-3; 7 positions agree with TRBD1. J was trimmed by 1 base and V by 4 bases; bases with no gene match: 8. CDR1 is MDHEN and CDR2 is SYDVKM in the germline V gene. This CDR3 spans 16 amino acids. CDR3 region: CASSSPAGTGTDTQYF. CDR3 nucleotide sequence: TGTGCCAGCAGTTCCCCCGCAGGGACAGGCACAGATACGCAGTATTTT.

This clone was observed a few times. The rearrangement joins TRBV5-1 to TRBJ2-1; the D gene is possibly TRBD1 (6 bases). This CDR3 contains 14 residues. Trimming shortened V by 6 bases and J by 0 bases, and 10 bases separated the two germline ends. The germline CDR1 and CDR2 sequences are SGHRS and YFSETQ. DNA of the CDR3: TGCGCCAGCACCACAGGGAGCTCCTACAATGAGCAGTTCTTC. This sequence encodes CASTTGSSYNEQFF.

The chain employs TRBV6-5 and TRBJ1-5; D is possibly TRBD1 (6 bases). Trimming took off 4 bases at V and 1 base at J, with 14 bases between the two ends. Germline assignment: CDR1 MNHEY and CDR2 SVGAGI. This CDR3 is 16 amino acids long. CDR3 residues: CASSSSSGASNQPQHF. In DNA form, the CDR3 reads TGTGCCAGCAGTTCCTCTTCAGGGGCAAGCAATCAGCCCCAGCATTTT.

For the CDR3, the DNA is TGTGCCAGCAGTTACCCGACAGGCGACAATGAGCAGTTCTTC. It translates to CASSYPTGDNEQFF. The rearrangement links TRBV6-6 to TRBJ2-1, with D possibly being TRBD1 (6 bases). Per the germline V gene, CDR1 is MNHNY and CDR2 is SVGAGI (reference sequence). The CDR3 contains 14 residues. V gave up 2 bases and J gave up 5 bases, with 10 bases separating them.

The chain is built from TRBV19 and TRBJ2-2, with 13 bases lining up with TRBD2. The CDR3 length is 16 residues. Germline loops: CDR1 LNHDA, CDR2 SQIVND (reference sequence). Trimming removed 5 bases from V and 4 bases from J; junction bases left unmatched: 4. The CDR3 DNA sequence: TGTGCCAGTAGTCGACTAGCGGGGGGAGGCACCGGGGAGCTGTTTTTT. Translating it yields CASSRLAGGGTGELFF. Complete variable domain (other parts from reference TRBV19 and TRBJ2-2): DGGITQSPKYLFRKEGQNVTLSCEQNLNHDAMYWYRQDPGQGLRLIYYSQIVNDFQKGDIAEGYSVSREKKESFPLTVTSAQKNPTAFYLCASSRLAGGGTGELFFGEGSRLTVL.